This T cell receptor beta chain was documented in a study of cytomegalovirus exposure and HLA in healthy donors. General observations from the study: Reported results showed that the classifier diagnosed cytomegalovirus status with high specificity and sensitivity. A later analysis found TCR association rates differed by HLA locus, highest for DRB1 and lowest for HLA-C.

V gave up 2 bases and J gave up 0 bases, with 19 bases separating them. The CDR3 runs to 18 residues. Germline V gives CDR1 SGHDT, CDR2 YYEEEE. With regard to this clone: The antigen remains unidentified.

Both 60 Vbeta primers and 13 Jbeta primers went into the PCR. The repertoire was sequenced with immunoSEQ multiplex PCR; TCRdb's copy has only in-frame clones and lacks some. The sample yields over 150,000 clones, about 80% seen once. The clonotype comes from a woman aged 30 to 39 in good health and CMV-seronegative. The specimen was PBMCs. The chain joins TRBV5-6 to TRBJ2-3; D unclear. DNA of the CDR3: TGTGCCAGCAGCTTAGATATCCCCGGTTTCACTAGCACAGATACGCAGTATTTT. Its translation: CASSLDIPGFTSTDTQYF. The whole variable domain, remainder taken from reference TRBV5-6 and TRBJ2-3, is DAGVTQSPTHLIKTRGQQVTLRCSPKSGHDTVSWYQQALGQGPQFIFQYYEEEERQRGNFPDRFSGHQFPNYSSELNVNALLLGDSALYLCASSLDIPGFTSTDTQYFGPGTRLTVL.